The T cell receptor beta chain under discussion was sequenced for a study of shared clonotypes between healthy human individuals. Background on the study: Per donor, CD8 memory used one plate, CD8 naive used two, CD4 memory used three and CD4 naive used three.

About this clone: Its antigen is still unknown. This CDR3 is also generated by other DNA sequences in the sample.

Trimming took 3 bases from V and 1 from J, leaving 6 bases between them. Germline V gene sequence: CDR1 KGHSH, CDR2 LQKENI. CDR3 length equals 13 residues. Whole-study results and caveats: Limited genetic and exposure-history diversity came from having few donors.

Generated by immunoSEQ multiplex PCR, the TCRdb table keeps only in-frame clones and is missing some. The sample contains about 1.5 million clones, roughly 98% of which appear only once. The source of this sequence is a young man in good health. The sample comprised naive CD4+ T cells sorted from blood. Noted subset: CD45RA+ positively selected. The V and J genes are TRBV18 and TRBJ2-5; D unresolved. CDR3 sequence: CASSPNSQETQYF. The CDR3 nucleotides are TGTGCCAGCTCACCTAACAGCCAAGAGACCCAGTACTTC.